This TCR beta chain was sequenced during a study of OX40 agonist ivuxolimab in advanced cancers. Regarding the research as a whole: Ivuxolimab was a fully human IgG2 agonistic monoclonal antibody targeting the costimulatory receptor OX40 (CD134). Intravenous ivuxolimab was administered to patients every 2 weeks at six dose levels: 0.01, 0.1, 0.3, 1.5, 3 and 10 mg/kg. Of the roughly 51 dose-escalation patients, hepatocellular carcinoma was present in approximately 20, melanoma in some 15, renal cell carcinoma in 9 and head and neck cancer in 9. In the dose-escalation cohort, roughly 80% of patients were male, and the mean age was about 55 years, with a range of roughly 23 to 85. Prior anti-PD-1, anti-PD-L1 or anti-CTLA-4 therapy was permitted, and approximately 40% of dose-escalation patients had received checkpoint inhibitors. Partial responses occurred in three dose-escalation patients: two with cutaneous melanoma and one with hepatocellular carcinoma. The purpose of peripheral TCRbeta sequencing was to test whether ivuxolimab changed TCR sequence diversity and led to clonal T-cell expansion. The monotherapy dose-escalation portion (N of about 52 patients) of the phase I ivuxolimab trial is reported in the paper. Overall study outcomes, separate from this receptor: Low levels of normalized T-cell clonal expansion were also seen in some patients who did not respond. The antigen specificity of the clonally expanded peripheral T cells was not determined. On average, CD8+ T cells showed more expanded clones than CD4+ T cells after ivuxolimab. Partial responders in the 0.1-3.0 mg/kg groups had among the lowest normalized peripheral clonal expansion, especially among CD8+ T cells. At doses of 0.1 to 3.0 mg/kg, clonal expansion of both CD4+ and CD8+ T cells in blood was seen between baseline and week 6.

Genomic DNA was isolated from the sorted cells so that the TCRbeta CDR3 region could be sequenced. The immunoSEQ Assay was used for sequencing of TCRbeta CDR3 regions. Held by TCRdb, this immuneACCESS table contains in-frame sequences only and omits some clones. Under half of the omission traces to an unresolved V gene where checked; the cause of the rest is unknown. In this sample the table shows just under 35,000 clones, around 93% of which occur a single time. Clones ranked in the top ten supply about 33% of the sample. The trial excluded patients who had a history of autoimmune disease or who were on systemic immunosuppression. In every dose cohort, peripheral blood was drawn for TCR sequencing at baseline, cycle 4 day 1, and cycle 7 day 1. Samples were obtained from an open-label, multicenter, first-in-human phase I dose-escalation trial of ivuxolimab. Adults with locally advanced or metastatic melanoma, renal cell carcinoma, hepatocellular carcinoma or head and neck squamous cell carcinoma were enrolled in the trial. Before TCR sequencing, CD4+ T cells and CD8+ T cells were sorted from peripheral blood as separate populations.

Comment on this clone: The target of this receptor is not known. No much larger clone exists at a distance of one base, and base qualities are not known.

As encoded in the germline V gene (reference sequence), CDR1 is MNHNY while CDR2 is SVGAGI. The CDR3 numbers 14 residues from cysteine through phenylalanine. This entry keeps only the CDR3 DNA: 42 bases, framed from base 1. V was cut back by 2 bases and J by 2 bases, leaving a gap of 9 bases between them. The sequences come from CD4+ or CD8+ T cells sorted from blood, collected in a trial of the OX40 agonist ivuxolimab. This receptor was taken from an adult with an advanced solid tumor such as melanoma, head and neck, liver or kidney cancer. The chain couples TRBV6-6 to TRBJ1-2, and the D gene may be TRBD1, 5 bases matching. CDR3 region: CASSYPGTNYGYTF. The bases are TGTGCCAGCAGTTACCCAGGGACCAACTATGGCTACACCTTC.